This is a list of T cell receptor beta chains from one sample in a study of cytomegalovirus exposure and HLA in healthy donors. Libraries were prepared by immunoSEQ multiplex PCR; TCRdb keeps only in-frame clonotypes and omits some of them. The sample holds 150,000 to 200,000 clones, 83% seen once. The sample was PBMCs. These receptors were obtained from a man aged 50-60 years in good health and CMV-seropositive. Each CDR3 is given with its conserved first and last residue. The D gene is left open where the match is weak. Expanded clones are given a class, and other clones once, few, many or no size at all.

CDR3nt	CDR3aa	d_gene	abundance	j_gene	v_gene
TGTGCCAGCTCACCAGGCGGGGGGCATCAGCCCCAGCATTTT	CASSPGGGHQPQHF	.	.	TRBJ1-5	TRBV18
TGTGCCAGCAGCGTAGGGTCCACGAGCTCCTACGAGCAGTACTTC	CASSVGSTSSYEQYF	.	.	TRBJ2-7	TRBV9
TGTGCCGGCGCCGGGACAGGTAATCAGCCCCAGCATTTT	CAGAGTGNQPQHF	TRBD1	.	TRBJ1-5	TRBV30
TGCAGCGGGGGACAGGGTGAGGAGACCCAGTACTTC	CSGGQGEETQYF	TRBD1	.	TRBJ2-5	TRBV29-1
TGTGCCAGCAGGGGATCTAGCGTCGCAGATACGCAGTATTTT	CASRGSSVADTQYF	.	.	TRBJ2-3	TRBV6-1
TGTGCCAGCAGCCGTACAGGGGCTGGAAACACCATATATTTT	CASSRTGAGNTIYF	TRBD1	.	TRBJ1-3	TRBV5-6
TGTGCCAGCAGTTTCGCGGGGAGGGGAGAGACCCAGTACTTC	CASSFAGRGETQYF	TRBD2	few	TRBJ2-5	TRBV27
TGTGCCATCAGGGGAGGGGGACTGGGGGAGCAGTACTTC	CAIRGGGLGEQYF	.	.	TRBJ2-5	TRBV10-3
TGTGCCAGCAGTGGATCGGGACAGGGCATCGGGGAGCTGTTTTTT	CASSGSGQGIGELFF	TRBD1	.	TRBJ2-2	TRBV2
TGCGCCAGCAGCGGGGGACTAGCGGGAGTGATCACAGATACGCAGTATTTT	CASSGGLAGVITDTQYF	TRBD2	.	TRBJ2-3	TRBV5-1
TGTGCCAGCAGTTACTCGGACACGTTCTATGGCTACACCTTC	CASSYSDTFYGYTF	.	.	TRBJ1-2	TRBV6-5
TGTGCCAGCAGTTTATGGATCCGGGACAGGGGATATCAGCCCCAGCATTTT	CASSLWIRDRGYQPQHF	TRBD1	.	TRBJ1-5	TRBV28
TGTGCCAGCAGCTTAGAACTAGCGGGGTTCAATGAGCAGTTCTTC	CASSLELAGFNEQFF	TRBD2	.	TRBJ2-1	TRBV11-2
TGCGCCAGCAGCGGGCTAACTCCTGGGGCCAACGTCCTGACTTTC	CASSGLTPGANVLTF	.	.	TRBJ2-6	TRBV5-1
TGTGCCAGCAGGGACTTCACGCAGTATTTT	CASRDFTQYF	.	.	TRBJ2-3	TRBV2
TGTGCCAGCAGCTTGATGGCGGCGGAGACCCAGTACTTC	CASSLMAAETQYF	.	.	TRBJ2-5	TRBV5-4
TGTGCCTTCCACCTGAGCGTGGACAGCTACAATGAGCAGTTCTTC	CAFHLSVDSYNEQFF	.	once	TRBJ2-1	TRBV30
TGTGCCAGCAGCATTCGGACTAGCGGGGGGGTTGGGAACACCGGGGAGCTGTTTTTT	CASSIRTSGGVGNTGELFF	TRBD2	.	TRBJ2-2	TRBV9
TGTGCCAGCAGTGTTGGGTCGGGGTCTCCTGAAGCTTTCTTT	CASSVGSGSPEAFF	.	.	TRBJ1-1	TRBV9
TGTGCCAGCAGTGCTAGCGGAGAGGCGTTCTTC	CASSASGEAFF	TRBD2	.	TRBJ2-1	TRBV28
TGTGCCAGCAGCTCCCTAGCGGGGGTGGGCACCGGGGAGCTGTTTTTT	CASSSLAGVGTGELFF	TRBD2	.	TRBJ2-2	TRBV7-9
TGTGCCAGCAGCCCCTACGGACAGGGGGCGAGCTCCTATAATTCACCCCTCCACTTT	CASSPYGQGASSYNSPLHF	TRBD1	once	TRBJ1-6	TRBV11-2
TGTGCCAGCAGAGTGTACGGAGATACGCAGTATTTT	CASRVYGDTQYF	.	once	TRBJ2-3	TRBV28
TGTGCCACCGGGACAGCCAGTTATGGGGACGAGCAGTACTTC	CATGTASYGDEQYF	TRBD1	.	TRBJ2-7	TRBV19
TGCGCCAGCAGCCAAATCAGGGCGTATGGCTACACCTTC	CASSQIRAYGYTF	.	.	TRBJ1-2	TRBV4-1
TGTGCCAGTAGTCCGCGCCGGGACATAAAAAGTATCTACGAGCAGTACTTC	CASSPRRDIKSIYEQYF	.	.	TRBJ2-7	TRBV19
TGTGCCAGCAGCGGGGTTGGGGGGTTTGGGGAGACCCAGTACTTC	CASSGVGGFGETQYF	.	.	TRBJ2-5	TRBV9
TGTGCCAGTAGTATCCTCCGGACAGGGGCGGGCACAGATACGCAGTATTTT	CASSILRTGAGTDTQYF	TRBD1	.	TRBJ2-3	TRBV19
TGTGCCAGCAGCTTAAACGGGGGGGGATCATACAATGAGCAGTTCTTC	CASSLNGGGSYNEQFF	TRBD2	.	TRBJ2-1	TRBV7-3
TGTGCCAGCAGTTTATTGACTAGTGGTCTCGAGCAGTACTTC	CASSLLTSGLEQYF	.	.	TRBJ2-7	TRBV28
TGTGCCAGCAGTGTGGGGAGTGGCACTGAAGCTTTCTTT	CASSVGSGTEAFF	.	.	TRBJ1-1	TRBV2
TGTGCCAGCAGTTTAAGGGGCTATAATTCACCCCTCCACTTT	CASSLRGYNSPLHF	.	.	TRBJ1-6	TRBV28
TGTGCCAGCTCACCGGACAGGGACCCTGAAGCTTTCTTT	CASSPDRDPEAFF	TRBD1	.	TRBJ1-1	TRBV18
TGTGCCAGCAGTGACCCCCGACTAGCGGGAGGGCAAGAGACCCAGTACTTC	CASSDPRLAGGQETQYF	TRBD2	.	TRBJ2-5	TRBV25-1
TGTGCCAGCAGCTTATCGCGGAACACTGAAGCTTTCTTT	CASSLSRNTEAFF	.	.	TRBJ1-1	TRBV7-8
TGTGCCAGCAGTTTGAGGGATTCCTACACCTTC	CASSLRDSYTF	.	.	TRBJ1-2	TRBV28
TGCGCCAGCAGCACAGCAAACGAGCAGTACTTC	CASSTANEQYF	.	.	TRBJ2-7	TRBV5-1
TGTGCCAGCAGTAGGATCCAGGGAAGCTCCTACGAGCAGTACTTC	CASSRIQGSSYEQYF	.	.	TRBJ2-7	TRBV7-8
TGTGCCAGCAGCCAATCCGGCACAGGGCTTTCCTACAATGAGCAGTTCTTC	CASSQSGTGLSYNEQFF	.	.	TRBJ2-1	TRBV16
TGTGCCAGCAGCGTGGGCGATACGCAGTATTTT	CASSVGDTQYF	.	.	TRBJ2-3	TRBV9
TGTGCCAGCAGTTTGTCGGACAGGGTCCGCGAGCAGTACTTC	CASSLSDRVREQYF	TRBD1	.	TRBJ2-7	TRBV28
TGTGCCAGCAGGATTAGCGGGGGGCTCACCGGGGAGCTGTTTTTT	CASRISGGLTGELFF	TRBD2	.	TRBJ2-2	TRBV2